This T cell receptor (beta chain) was obtained from a study of identical twins. CDR3 length equals 13 residues. The germline gives CDR1 SQVTM, CDR2 ANQGSEA. V was shortened by 5 bases and J by 0 bases, with 10 bases between the two germline ends. A universal primer site was created by template switching, with the cDNA bearing unique molecular identifiers. TCRdb analysed the 5' RACE reads with MiXCR anew, one entry per CDR3 protein. The table lists approximately 890,000 distinct CDR3 sequences, roughly 12% of them singletons. This clonotype was counted between two and nine times. Each donor (without exception) was a healthy Caucasian. The sample was also reused in another study, on yellow fever vaccine responses in identical twins.

The chain employs TRBV29-1 and TRBJ1-1; D not certain. The receptor's source is a woman between 18 and 29 years old in good health. Sequenced: PBMCs. CDR3 sequence reads: CSVSTNMNTEAFF. In DNA form, the CDR3 reads TGCAGCGTTTCGACTAATATGAACACTGAAGCTTTCTTT.